Sequencing of this TCR beta chain was carried out in a study of response to subunit inactivated influenza vaccine. This clonotype was recorded a few times. The antigen is undetermined. Study findings and constraints: Authors suggested few new T cells are recruited by each seasonal influenza vaccination.

TCRdb ran MiXCR on the RT-PCR reads and lists one entry per CDR3 protein. The table shows more than 700,000 distinct CDR3 sequences, with around 21% occurring only once. Between the trimmed V and J ends, which lost 8 bases and 1 base, there was a span of 11 bases. CDR3 size: 13 residues. From germline, CDR1 is MNHEY and CDR2 SVGEGT. The starting material was PBMCs from blood, obtained about 5 days after vaccination. This sequence originates from a man in his fifties who received an inactivated influenza vaccine. J is TRBJ2-5 and V is TRBV6-2 or TRBV6-3; possible D gene TRBD1, 6 bases. In nucleotides, the CDR3 is TGTGCCAGCCAACAGGGCCTCCAAGAGACCCAGTACTTC. As protein: CASQQGLQETQYF.